This T cell receptor beta chain emerged from a study of T cells in Graves' hyperthyroidism and ophthalmopathy. With 4 bases clipped from V and 5 bases from J, the junction kept 11 bases outside the gene matches. This CDR3 comprises 16 residues. The germline CDR1 and CDR2 sequences are LGHDT and YNNKEL (reference sequence). What was amplified from RNA transcripts were TCR beta CDR3 regions. The HTBI set primed first-round TCR CDR3 RT-PCR. TCRdb redid the calling of the multiplex PCR reads with MiXCR, one entry per CDR3 protein. This sample has 690,000 or so distinct CDR3 sequences, with around 20% found just once. Turning to this clonotype: Given a much more abundant clone one base away, this may be a read error.

Investigators excluded patients with uncontrolled infection, other autoimmune disease, pregnancy or lactation. Sequences were obtained from blood. The clonotype originates from a woman aged 45 to 65 with Graves' hyperthyroidism that later progressed to Graves' ophthalmopathy. The chain is built from TRBV3-1 and TRBJ2-1; 7 bases line up with TRBD2. The CDR3 loop is CASSPRQRLADNEQFF. The CDR3, as DNA: TGTGCCAGCAGCCCGAGGCAGAGACTAGCCGACAATGAGCAGTTCTTC.